The clone carrying this T cell receptor (beta chain) was counted ten times or more. This CDR3 has 15 amino acids. Trimming removed 4 bases at V and 0 bases at J, with 9 bases between. TCRdb called the 5' RACE reads again in MiXCR, with one record for every CDR3 protein. This sample has about 900,000 distinct CDR3 sequences, with 9% to 15% found just once. This sample is drawn from a study of identical twins. This sample also belongs to another study, concerning yellow fever vaccine responses in identical twins.

The clonotype was recovered from a woman in her late teens or twenties in good health. The sequenced sample consisted of PBMCs. The V gene is TRBV12-3 or TRBV12-4, the J gene TRBJ2-2; D remains ambiguous. CDR3 in amino acids: CASSSARPNTGELFF. CDR3 in DNA: TGTGCCAGCAGTTCCGCTAGACCGAACACCGGGGAGCTGTTTTTT.